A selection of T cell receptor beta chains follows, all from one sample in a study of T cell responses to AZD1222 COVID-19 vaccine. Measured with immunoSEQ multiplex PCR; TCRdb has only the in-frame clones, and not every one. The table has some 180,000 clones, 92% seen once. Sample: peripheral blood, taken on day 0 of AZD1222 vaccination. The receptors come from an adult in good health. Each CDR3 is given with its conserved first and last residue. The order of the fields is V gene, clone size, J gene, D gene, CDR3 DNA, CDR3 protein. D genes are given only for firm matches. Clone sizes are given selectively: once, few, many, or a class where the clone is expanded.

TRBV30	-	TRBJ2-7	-	TGTGCCTGGAAGAGGTACTCCTACGAGCAGTACTTC	CAWKRYSYEQYF
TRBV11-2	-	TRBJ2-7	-	TGTGCCAGCAGCCCAAGCCCCTCCGAGCAGTACTTC	CASSPSPSEQYF
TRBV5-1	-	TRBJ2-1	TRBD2	TGCGCCAGCAGCCCGCGCCTAGCGGGACCTGTCAATGAGCAGTTCTTC	CASSPRLAGPVNEQFF
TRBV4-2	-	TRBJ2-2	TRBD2	TGTGCCAGCAGCCAAGATCGAGGGACTAGCGGGAGTTACGGGGAGCTGTTTTTT	CASSQDRGTSGSYGELFF
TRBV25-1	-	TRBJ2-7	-	TGTGCCAGCAGTGTCACAGGGAGTCGGTTCCACGAGCAGTACTTC	CASSVTGSRFHEQYF
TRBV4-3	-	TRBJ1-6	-	TGCGCCAGCAGCCAAGATTCGGCAGGGAATAATTCACCCCTCCACTTT	CASSQDSAGNNSPLHF
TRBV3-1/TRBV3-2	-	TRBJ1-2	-	TGTGCCAGCAGCCACCACAGTAAACCTAACTATGGCTACACCTTC	CASSHHSKPNYGYTF
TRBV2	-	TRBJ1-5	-	TGTGCCAGCAGTGACCAAGGGCGCAATCAGCCCCAGCATTTT	CASSDQGRNQPQHF
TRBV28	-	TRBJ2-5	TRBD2	TGTGCCAGCAGTTCAGCGGGAGGGCCGGGGGAGACCCAGTACTTC	CASSSAGGPGETQYF
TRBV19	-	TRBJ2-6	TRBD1	TGTGCCGGAGGGACAGGGGCTGGGGCCAACGTCCTGACTTTC	CAGGTGAGANVLTF
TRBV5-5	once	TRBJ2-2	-	TGTGCCAGCAGAGTACCGGGACAAGAGAACACCGGGGAGCTGTTTTTT	CASRVPGQENTGELFF
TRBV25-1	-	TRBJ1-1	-	TGTGCCAGCAGTGAAGAGAGAAGGGTAAACACTGAAGCTTTCTTT	CASSEERRVNTEAFF
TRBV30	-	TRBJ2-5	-	TGTGCCTGGAGTGGGGGTTGGGGGGGCGAAGAGACCCAGTACTTC	CAWSGGWGGEETQYF
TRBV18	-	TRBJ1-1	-	TGTGCCAGCTCACCCCAACTGTCTGGGGGGAATACTGAAGCTTTCTTT	CASSPQLSGGNTEAFF
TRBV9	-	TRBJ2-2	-	TGTGCCAGCAGCGGACCTAACACCGGGGAGCTGTTTTTT	CASSGPNTGELFF
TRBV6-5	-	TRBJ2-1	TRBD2	TGTGCCAGCATGTTGGGACTAGCGGAATACAATGAGCAGTTCTTC	CASMLGLAEYNEQFF